This T cell receptor (beta chain) was captured by sequencing in a study of blood T cell repertoires in COVID-19. Across the study: COVID-19 samples, acute and convalescent, were from the United States, Italy and Spain. The analysed material was cDNA or gDNA that came from T cells, B-cell-depleted T cells, or PBMCs.

The CDR3 runs 16 residues. Per germline, CDR1 SGHNT and CDR2 YYREEE (reference sequence). J lost 7 bases, V lost 1 base, and 7 bases had no gene match. Study processing details: Counts of nucleated cells, estimated from reference gene primer amplification, were obtained. Produced via immunoSEQ multiplex PCR; TCRdb's table is partial and in-frame only. V and J calls and clone size are given by that table; D and trimming were obtained from the DNA. The data hold 200,000 to 250,000 clones, with 82% observed a single time. The specimen was peripheral blood. The sequence came from a woman of 80 years or more with acute or convalescent COVID-19. The J gene is TRBJ2-2, the V gene TRBV5-4, with TRBD2 matching 10 bases. The CDR3 DNA reads as TGTGCCAGCAGCTTGAAAAGCGGGGGGGCAGGCGGGGAGCTGTTTTTT. Its translation: CASSLKSGGAGGELFF.